This T cell receptor beta chain derives from a study of tumor-infiltrating lymphocytes in primary liver carcinoma. As for this clonotype: The junction departs from germline at one end; a sequencing error may be responsible.

Unsorted bulk tissue (roughly 19-31 mg) underwent RNA and DNA co-extraction. A primer in the constant region served to generate TCR beta cDNA from 500 to 600 ng of total RNA. For TCR beta, libraries were produced by three nested multiplex PCR rounds using slightly modified ARM-PCR. TCRdb re-analysed the multiplex PCR reads in MiXCR, keeping a single row per CDR3 protein. This repertoire shows around 40,000 distinct CDR3 sequences, 73% found once; its top ten account for under 20%. The clonotype comes from a man aged 40-49 years with primary liver carcinoma and hepatitis B virus infection. The specimen sequenced was liver tumor tissue from sampling region 2. Described subset: tumor region T2, inferior pole.

In DNA form, the CDR3 reads TGTGCCAGCAGCGCACGACAGGGCCGGACTGAAGTTTTCTTT. This codes for CASSARQGRTEVFF. The chain recombines TRBV5-6 with TRBJ1-1, with 7 bases that match TRBD1. This CDR3 is 14 amino acids long. In germline, CDR1 is SGHDT, CDR2 YYEEEE. The full variable domain, completed using reference TRBV5-6 and TRBJ1-1, is DAGVTQSPTHLIKTRGQQVTLRCSPKSGHDTVSWYQQALGQGPQFIFQYYEEEERQRGNFPDRFSGHQFPNYSSELNVNALLLGDSALYLCASSARQGRTEVFFGQGTRLTVV.